The table lists the clone carrying this T cell receptor (beta chain) with a count of one. Assay used: immunoSEQ multiplex PCR; TCRdb lists only in-frame clones, some missing. The data show 300,000 to 400,000 clones, approximately 84% seen once. The data derive from a study of blood T cell repertoires in COVID-19. CDR3 length: 14 amino acids. Trimming took off 0 bases at V and 4 bases at J, with 9 bases between the two ends. Germline V gives CDR1 SGHRS, CDR2 YFSETQ. Participants spanned ages roughly 18 to 95 years and resided in 20 to 25 US areas. The TCR originated in a woman aged 30 to 39 who had recovered from COVID-19. The chain employs TRBV5-1 and TRBJ2-3; D remains unclear. The sample consisted of PBMCs or T cells enriched from blood (not recorded which). The CDR3 here is CASSLASSPDTQYF. CDR3 DNA sequence: TGCGCCAGCAGCTTGGCGAGTTCCCCAGATACGCAGTATTTT.